The 23 T cell receptor beta chains below all came from one sample that was sequenced in a study of T cell responses to AZD1222 COVID-19 vaccine. Some clones are missing from TCRdb's copy, which holds only in-frame ones; the method was immunoSEQ multiplex PCR. Altogether about 120,000 clones are present, approximately 94% being singletons, with the ten largest covering approximately 5%. Sequencing used peripheral blood, obtained 28 days after the second AZD1222 dose. These receptor sequences come from an adult who received the AZD1222 COVID-19 vaccine.

V usage is TRBV5-1 and J usage is TRBJ1-1, with 9 bases lining up with TRBD1. V shed 0 bases and J 5 bases; nucleotides not matched to a gene: 2. The CDR3 runs to 14 residues. CDR1 SGHRS and CDR2 YFSETQ come from the germline V gene. The CDR3 region is CASSLDRGQTEAFF. For the CDR3, the DNA is TGCGCCAGCAGCTTGGACAGGGGGCAGACTGAAGCTTTCTTT.

The rearrangement uses TRBV3-1 (or the pseudogene TRBV3-2) and TRBJ1-5, with D tentatively TRBD1 (5 bases). Germline-derived CDR1 and CDR2 are LGHDT and YNNKEL (reference sequence). V gave up 3 bases and J gave up 2 bases, with 14 bases separating them. This CDR3 contains 16 residues. DNA of the CDR3: TGTGCCAGCAGCCAGTGGGACCGCCGGGGCAATCAGCCCCAGCATTTT. Its translation: CASSQWDRRGNQPQHF.

This rearrangement joins TRBV10-2 to TRBJ2-4; D may be TRBD2 (5 bases). From germline, CDR1 is WSHSY and CDR2 SAAADI. V was clipped by 2 bases and J by 7 bases, with 6 bases between them. The CDR3 has 12 amino acids. CDR3 region: CASSETGNIQYF. CDR3 in DNA: TGCGCCAGCAGTGAGACGGGGAACATTCAGTACTTC.

The chain is built from TRBV7-3 and TRBJ2-3, with D possibly matching TRBD2 (6 bases). V shed 2 bases and J shed 4 bases, with 13 bases lying between them. This CDR3 contains 15 residues. Germline V gene data show CDR1 as SGHTA and CDR2 as FQGTGA. The CDR3 bases are TGTGCCAGCAGCTTACGGGGGAGCGCGTCAGATACGCAGTATTTT. Residues: CASSLRGSASDTQYF.

There are a few counts of this clone. The genes are TRBV12-3 or TRBV12-4 and TRBJ2-2; D ambiguous. The CDR3 runs to 12 residues. V gave up 6 bases and J gave up 7 bases, with 9 bases separating them. CDR3 nucleotide sequence: TGTGCCAGCAGGCATCCAGTCGGGGAGCTGTTTTTT. Protein: CASRHPVGELFF.

This clone was recorded once. V gene TRBV5-8 combines with J gene TRBJ2-2; D gene ambiguous. Germline assignment: CDR1 SGHTS and CDR2 YDEGEE. This CDR3 spans 13 amino acids. Trimming left V 3 bases short and J 4 bases short, with 7 bases between. CDR3 bases: TGTGCCAGCAGCTGGGCACTCACCGGGGAGCTGTTTTTT. This encodes CASSWALTGELFF.

The J gene is TRBJ1-6, the V gene TRBV6-2 or TRBV6-3; maybe TRBD1 (5 bases). This CDR3 is 19 amino acids long. The V and J ends lost 2 bases and 0 bases respectively, with 17 bases between them. Germline V gives CDR1 MNHEY, CDR2 SVGEGT. The CDR3 reads CASSYTGTEIDSYNSPLHF. CDR3 bases: TGTGCCAGCAGTTACACTGGGACGGAAATTGACTCCTATAATTCACCCCTCCACTTT.

The chain recombines TRBV5-6 with TRBJ1-4; 8 bases agree with TRBD1. The CDR3 spans 14 residues. With 0 bases clipped from V and 6 bases from J, the junction kept 1 base outside the gene matches. CDR1 is SGHDT, CDR2 YYEEEE, per germline. The CDR3 loop is CASSLAGGDEKLFF. DNA for the CDR3: TGTGCCAGCAGCTTGGCAGGGGGCGATGAAAAACTGTTTTTT.

This chain uses TRBV19 with TRBJ2-7; TRBD2 agrees at 11 bases. Germline V gives CDR1 LNHDA, CDR2 SQIVND (reference sequence). This CDR3 spans 15 amino acids. J was trimmed by 1 base and V by 6 bases; bases with no gene match: 5. This CDR3 reads CASSATSGDSYEQYF. In DNA, the CDR3 is TGTGCCAGTAGCGCGACTAGCGGGGATTCCTACGAGCAGTACTTC.

This chain joins TRBV5-8 and TRBJ2-6, with no clear D. This CDR3 spans 16 amino acids. Per germline, CDR1 SGHTS and CDR2 YDEGEE. Trimming removed 4 bases at V and 4 bases at J, with 15 bases between. The CDR3 sequence: CASSPLTLTGANVLTF. The CDR3 bases are TGTGCCAGCAGCCCCTTGACACTAACAGGGGCCAACGTCCTGACTTTC.

The chain recombines TRBV6-5 with TRBJ1-1; D possibly corresponds to TRBD1 (6 bases). This CDR3 is built from 13 residues. Germline CDR1 MNHEY, CDR2 SVGAGI. V was trimmed by 5 bases and J by 3 bases, leaving 10 bases between them. CDR3 residues: CASSLSGDTEAFF. In DNA, the CDR3 is TGTGCCAGCAGTCTCTCAGGGGACACTGAAGCTTTCTTT.

The J gene is TRBJ2-6, the V gene TRBV6-4, with 9 bases matching TRBD1. The CDR3 covers 19 residues. V lost 5 bases to trimming and J lost 3 bases; unmatched junction nucleotides: 14. Germline CDR1 MRHNA, CDR2 SNTAGT. In nucleotides, the CDR3 is TGTGCCAGCAGTACAACGCTACGGACAGGGGCTGGTGGGGCCAACGTCCTGACTTTC. Translating gives CASSTTLRTGAGGANVLTF.

This clone was recorded only once. The chain has TRBV3-1 (or the pseudogene TRBV3-2) and TRBJ2-1; 12 bases are a match to TRBD2. Germline CDR1 LGHDT, CDR2 YNNKEL (reference sequence). The CDR3 length is 18 residues. Trimming took 1 base from V and 7 from J; bases not matched to a gene: 11. CDR3 sequence reads: CASSQVSSLAGGRNEQFF. The CDR3 region has the DNA TGTGCCAGCAGCCAAGTGTCGTCCCTAGCGGGAGGGAGGAATGAGCAGTTCTTC.

This chain uses TRBV5-4 with TRBJ2-1, with TRBD2 matching over 7 bases. Losses at the gene ends were 4 bases for V and 3 bases for J; bases not matched to a gene: 10. The CDR3 has 16 residues. CDR1 is SGHNT, CDR2 YYREEE, per germline (reference sequence). CDR3 DNA: TGTGCCAGCAGCCTCCCCGGACTAGGCTACTACAATGAGCAGTTCTTC. Translation: CASSLPGLGYYNEQFF.

The chain recombines TRBV6-2 or TRBV6-3 with TRBJ2-3; D not resolved. CDR1 and CDR2 from the germline V gene are MNHEY and SVGEGT. This CDR3 spans 16 amino acids. Trimming took 3 bases from V and 0 from J, leaving 13 bases between them. CDR3 sequence: CASSYALDESTDTQYF. The DNA of the CDR3 is TGTGCCAGCAGTTATGCATTGGACGAAAGCACAGATACGCAGTATTTT.

The chain has TRBV9 and TRBJ2-7; weak D call: TRBD2 (5 bases). The CDR3 has 15 amino acids. Germline V gene data show CDR1 as SGDLS and CDR2 as YYNGEE. Trimming cost V 0 bases and J 3 bases, with 13 bases left between them. In DNA form, the CDR3 reads TGTGCCAGCAGCGTAGGCGGGCAGGCTTACTACGAGCAGTACTTC. Amino acid sequence: CASSVGGQAYYEQYF.

V gene TRBV7-6 combines with J gene TRBJ1-3; D unresolved. This CDR3 spans 13 amino acids. Germline V gene lookup returns CDR1 SGHVS and CDR2 FNYEAQ. Between the trimmed V and J ends, which lost 1 base and 8 bases, there was a span of 9 bases. The chain's CDR3 is CASSLGLGDTIYF. The CDR3 bases are TGTGCCAGCAGCTTAGGACTAGGTGACACCATATATTTT.

The chain recombines TRBV7-6 with TRBJ2-7; D unresolved. This CDR3 comprises 12 residues. CDR1 SGHVS and CDR2 FNYEAQ come from the germline V gene. V gave up 5 bases and J gave up 6 bases, with 11 bases separating them. This chain's CDR3 is CASSAHGGEQYF. The CDR3 coding sequence is TGTGCCAGCAGCGCACACGGTGGCGAGCAGTACTTC. The full variable domain, with the rest looked up from reference TRBV7-6 and TRBJ2-7, is GAGVSQSPRYKVTKRGQDVALRCDPISGHVSLYWYRQALGQGPEFLTYFNYEAQQDKSGLPNDRFSAERPEGSISTLTIQRTEQRDSAMYRCASSAHGGEQYFGPGTRLTVT.

V and J are TRBV2 and TRBJ1-2; 7 bases are shared with TRBD1. From germline, CDR1 is SNHLY and CDR2 FYNNEI. CDR3 length: 18 amino acids. Losses at the gene ends were 3 bases for V and 3 bases for J; bases not matched to a gene: 16. CDR3 DNA sequence: TGTGCCAGCAGTGATGTTGTGGGACAGAAGTTCGGGGACTATGGCTACACCTTC. As protein: CASSDVVGQKFGDYGYTF.

The V call is TRBV29-1, the J call TRBJ2-7; D perhaps matches TRBD2 (5 bases). CDR1 SQVTM and CDR2 ANQGSEA come from the germline V gene. V lost 7 bases to trimming and J lost 2 bases, with 12 bases between them. The CDR3 is 12 amino acids. The CDR3 nucleotides read TGCAGCGCCCAAGGGCGGGCCTACGAGCAGTACTTC. Its protein is CSAQGRAYEQYF.

The chain combines TRBV19 with TRBJ1-1, with D perhaps matching TRBD1 (6 bases). The germline V gene encodes CDR1 LNHDA and CDR2 SQIVND (reference sequence). V was cut by 4 bases and J by 1 base, with 10 bases left in between. The CDR3 runs to 14 residues. CDR3 coding DNA: TGTGCCAGTAGTAAGGTGACAGGGAACACTGAAGCTTTCTTT. Its translation: CASSKVTGNTEAFF.

Turning to this clone: One end of the junction varies from germline; a read error may be responsible. CDR3 region: CATSRGEGTPRF. CDR3 coding DNA: TGTGCCACCAGCAGAGGAGAGGGGACCCCGCGCTTT. J is TRBJ1-6 and V is TRBV15; weak D call: TRBD1 (5 bases). The CDR3 consists of 12 residues. The V gene's germline CDR1 is LNHNV and CDR2 YYDKDF (reference sequence).

This chain joins TRBV7-8 and TRBJ1-2; no reliable D call. Germline CDR1 reads SGHVS; CDR2 reads FQNEAQ. CDR3 length: 15 amino acids. Trimming left V 5 bases short and J 0 bases short, with 13 bases between. The CDR3 protein is CASSPRRSSNYGYTF. Written as DNA, the CDR3 is TGTGCCAGCAGCCCCCGACGGTCTTCTAACTATGGCTACACCTTC.